The rows below give T cell receptor beta chains drawn from one sample of a study of T cells in Graves' hyperthyroidism and ophthalmopathy. Using its own MiXCR run on the multiplex PCR reads, TCRdb lists one record per CDR3 protein. The table has about 600,000 distinct CDR3 sequences, approximately 15% seen once. The sequenced sample consisted of blood. These receptors originate from a woman aged 50 to 65 with Graves' ophthalmopathy. The CDR3 runs from the conserved cysteine through the conserved F or W. D genes are given only for firm matches. Clone size is stated in some rows and not others, as once, few, many or a class when expanded.

>NA|TRBV20-1|TRBJ2-7|many
CSASVEVYEQYF
TGCAGTGCTAGTGTAGAGGTCTACGAGCAGTACTTC
>TRBD1|TRBV20-1|TRBJ2-3|many
CSASLQGIYEDTQYF
TGCAGTGCCTCTCTACAGGGGATCTATGAAGATACGCAGTATTTT
>TRBD1|TRBV5-6|TRBJ1-1|NA
CASSGQGQDEAFF
TGTGCCAGCAGCGGACAGGGCCAGGATGAAGCTTTCTTT
>NA|TRBV11-2|TRBJ1-6|many
CASPAQKNSPLHF
TGTGCTTCCCCGGCACAGAAAAATTCACCCCTCCACTTT
>NA|TRBV29-1|TRBJ2-7|NA
CSVEVSEAYEQYF
TGCAGCGTTGAGGTTTCAGAGGCCTACGAGCAGTACTTC
>NA|TRBV28|TRBJ1-6|NA
CASTLVTGGNSPLHF
TGTGCCAGCACCCTTGTGACCGGAGGTAATTCACCCCTCCACTTT
>NA|TRBV28|TRBJ1-2|many
CASRLPWTDANYGYTF
TGTGCCAGCAGGTTACCCTGGACGGACGCTAACTATGGCTACACCTTC
>NA|TRBV7-9|TRBJ1-1|few
CASSGGSGAFF
TGTGCCAGCAGCGGGGGGTCGGGAGCTTTCTTT
>NA|TRBV10-3|TRBJ2-5|many
CAISESNSEETQYF
TGTGCCATCAGTGAGTCAAACTCGGAGGAGACCCAGTACTTC
>NA|TRBV5-1|TRBJ2-7|many
CASSPGTLSSYEQYF
TGCGCCAGCAGCCCCGGGACGTTAAGCTCCTACGAGCAGTACTTC
>NA|TRBV5-5|TRBJ2-7|few
CASSPHLGGATTYEQYF
TGTGCCAGCAGCCCTCACCTAGGTGGCGCGACAACCTACGAGCAGTACTTC
>TRBD1|TRBV10-3|TRBJ2-3|many
CAISERLGTGKDTQYF
TGTGCCATCAGTGAGAGGTTAGGGACAGGGAAAGATACGCAGTATTTT
>NA|TRBV4-1|TRBJ1-2|NA
CASSQVGAGRGYTF
TGCGCCAGCAGCCAAGTAGGGGCGGGCCGTGGCTACACCTTC
>NA|TRBV12-3/TRBV12-4|TRBJ1-2|NA
CASSLWDEGERYGYTF
TGTGCCAGCAGTTTATGGGACGAGGGGGAGAGGTATGGCTACACCTTC
>TRBD1|TRBV6-1|TRBJ1-3|NA
CASRQGDSGNTIYF
TGTGCCAGCCGACAGGGTGACTCTGGAAACACCATATATTTT
>NA|TRBV24-1|TRBJ2-2|few
CATSVGRTGELFF
TGTGCCACCAGTGTAGGGAGGACCGGGGAGCTGTTTTTT
>TRBD1|TRBV20-1|TRBJ2-7|many
CSAGWGGQGTYEQYF
TGCAGTGCAGGATGGGGGGGACAGGGGACCTACGAGCAGTACTTC
>NA|TRBV19|TRBJ2-1|few
CASSIRGRYNEQFF
TGTGCCAGTAGTATAAGGGGACGGTACAATGAGCAGTTCTTC